These 28 T cell receptor beta chains were all obtained from the same sample, sequenced in a study of siplizumab effects on memory and regulatory T cells. Clones were sequenced by immunoSEQ multiplex PCR, and TCRdb holds only the in-frame ones, with some missing. The table has 95,000 to 130,000 clones, about 95% seen once; the top ten hold around 1.5%. What was sequenced was non-Treg CD4+ T cells sorted from blood. The receptors come from a human donor in good health.

The gene calls are TRBV27 and TRBJ1-5, with D possibly matching TRBD1 (6 bases). The CDR3 consists of 15 residues. The V end lost 8 bases, the J end lost 4 bases, and 18 bases lay between the germline ends. In germline, CDR1 is MNHEY, CDR2 SMNVEV (reference sequence). For the CDR3, the DNA is TGTGCCAGCGCTCACGACAGGTCGAGAAATCAGCCCCAGCATTTT. Translation gives CASAHDRSRNQPQHF.

The count of this clone is one. The V call is TRBV10-3, the J call TRBJ1-2; TRBD1 matches at 8 bases. V trimming: 4 bases; J trimming: 2 bases; junction bases outside the gene matches: 6. This CDR3 spans 15 amino acids. Per the germline V gene, CDR1 is ENHRY and CDR2 is SYGVKD. CDR3 nucleotide sequence: TGTGCCATCAGTGCTCGGACAGGGACCAACTATGGCTACACCTTC. Its protein product is CAISARTGTNYGYTF.

The chain has TRBV15 and TRBJ2-2; 9 bases map to TRBD2. Germline V gives CDR1 LNHNV, CDR2 YYDKDF (reference sequence). The ends lost 4 bases at V and 4 bases at J; junction bases unmatched: 4. The CDR3 runs 15 residues. This CDR3 reads CATSKVTSGTGELFF. CDR3 DNA sequence: TGTGCCACCAGCAAGGTGACTAGCGGCACCGGGGAGCTGTTTTTT.

The chain uses TRBV2 and TRBJ2-1, with 7 nucleotides matching TRBD2. There are 12 residues in the CDR3. Germline V gene lookup returns CDR1 SNHLY and CDR2 FYNNEI. The DNA for the CDR3 is TGTGCGGGGGGGAGCTCCTACAATGAGCAGTTCTTC. Protein: CAGGSSYNEQFF.

The chain is built from TRBV15 and TRBJ2-7; 7 nucleotides line up with TRBD1. Germline-derived CDR1 and CDR2 are LNHNV and YYDKDF (reference sequence). There are 15 residues in the CDR3. V lost 3 bases, J lost 3 bases, and 8 bases stayed unmatched. The CDR3 region is CATSRSQGEYYEQYF. Written as DNA, the CDR3 is TGTGCCACCAGCAGGAGTCAGGGGGAATACTACGAGCAGTACTTC.

The chain carries TRBV19 and TRBJ1-5; D is ambiguous. This CDR3 is built from 19 residues. V dropped 1 base and J dropped 0 bases, with 19 bases sitting between them. Germline V gene data show CDR1 as LNHDA and CDR2 as SQIVND (reference sequence). For the CDR3, the DNA is TGTGCCAGTAGTATAGGCCTTCTCTGGGTTTATCCTAGCAATCAGCCCCAGCATTTT. Amino acids: CASSIGLLWVYPSNQPQHF. The entire variable domain, with the rest obtained from reference TRBV19 and TRBJ1-5, is as follows: DGGITQSPKYLFRKEGQNVTLSCEQNLNHDAMYWYRQDPGQGLRLIYYSQIVNDFQKGDIAEGYSVSREKKESFPLTVTSAQKNPTAFYLCASSIGLLWVYPSNQPQHFGDGTRLSIL.

The CDR3 protein is CASSWGTEEGYTF. The CDR3 DNA is TGTGCCAGCAGCTGGGGGACAGAAGAGGGCTACACCTTC. This chain joins TRBV7-9 and TRBJ1-2, with 7 bases identical to TRBD1. With 4 bases clipped from V and 8 bases from J, the junction kept 7 bases outside the gene matches. Germline loops: CDR1 SEHNR, CDR2 FQNEAQ (reference sequence). CDR3 length: 13 amino acids.

V is TRBV4-1 and J is TRBJ1-3, with no clear D. The CDR3 totals 18 residues. CDR1 and CDR2 from the germline V gene are MGHRA and YSYEKL. V was clipped by 1 base and J by 1 base, with 17 bases between them. The CDR3 region is CASSQAPYPLNSGNTIYF. CDR3 coding DNA: TGCGCCAGCAGCCAAGCGCCCTACCCCCTAAATTCTGGAAACACCATATATTTT.

The chain joins TRBV5-4 to TRBJ1-2; D might be TRBD1 (6 bases). V lost 4 bases and J lost 8, with 15 bases in between. CDR1 and CDR2 from the germline V gene are SGHNT and YYREEE (reference sequence). This CDR3 is built from 13 residues. The DNA of the CDR3 is TGTGCCAGCAGCCAAAGTACAGGGATGGGCTACACCTTC. Amino acid sequence: CASSQSTGMGYTF.

The chain carries TRBV30 and TRBJ1-5, with a weak D call TRBD1 (5 bases). The CDR3 is 12 amino acids. V was pared by 8 bases and J by 9 bases, with 17 bases between. Looked up from germline, CDR1 is GTSNPN and CDR2 is SVGIG (reference sequence). DNA for the CDR3: TGTGCCGGAACATATAGCGGGGGGCCCCAGCATTTT. Protein sequence: CAGTYSGGPQHF.

The CDR3 bases are TGTGCCAGCAGCTCGTTGAGGGGGCGGGCTGAAGCTTTCTTT. Amino acids: CASSSLRGRAEAFF. This chain uses TRBV7-9 with TRBJ1-1; 7 nucleotides match TRBD1. Trimming removed 4 bases from V and 6 bases from J; junction bases left unmatched: 8. Germline assignment: CDR1 SEHNR and CDR2 FQNEAQ (reference sequence). The CDR3 totals 14 residues.

CDR3 in amino acids: CASMGTSGKNNEQFF. The CDR3 region has the DNA TGCGCCAGCATGGGGACTAGCGGGAAAAACAATGAGCAGTTCTTC. This chain uses TRBV10-1 with TRBJ2-1; 13 nucleotides align to TRBD2. With V trimmed by 7 bases and J by 5 bases, 5 bases remained unmatched. This CDR3 is 15 amino acids long. Germline CDR1 and CDR2: WNHNN and SYGVQD (reference sequence).

The rearrangement joins TRBV12-5 to TRBJ2-7; D remains unclear. Germline-derived CDR1 and CDR2 are LGHNT and FRNRAP. V dropped 6 bases and J dropped 4 bases, with 13 bases sitting between them. CDR3 length: 13 residues. The DNA for the CDR3 is TGTGCTAGTGGCGGTGACCTGGGATACGAGCAGTACTTC. Protein product: CASGGDLGYEQYF.

This chain uses TRBV9 with TRBJ2-3; 7 bases agree with TRBD2. CDR1 is SGDLS and CDR2 is YYNGEE in the germline V gene. V dropped 0 bases and J dropped 6; count of bases not matched to a gene: 10. CDR3 size: 16 residues. The CDR3 is CASSVGSSGGLDTQYF. In nucleotides, the CDR3 is TGTGCCAGCAGCGTAGGTTCTAGCGGAGGCTTGGATACGCAGTATTTT. The full variable domain, its missing parts supplied by reference TRBV9 and TRBJ2-3, is DSGVTQTPKHLITATGQRVTLRCSPRSGDLSVYWYQQSLDQGLQFLIQYYNGEERAKGNILERFSAQQFPDLHSELNLSSLELGDSALYFCASSVGSSGGLDTQYFGPGTRLTVL.

The chain joins TRBV6-6 to TRBJ1-4; TRBD1 matches 8 bases. The CDR3 has 14 amino acids. Looked up from germline, CDR1 is MNHNY and CDR2 is SVGAGI (reference sequence). Trimming removed 8 bases from V and 0 bases from J; junction bases left unmatched: 2. DNA of the CDR3: TGTGCCAGCCAGGGGGCCGCAACTAATGAAAAACTGTTTTTT. Encoded protein: CASQGAATNEKLFF.

This chain joins TRBV29-1 and TRBJ2-1; 10 positions match TRBD2. In germline, CDR1 is SQVTM, CDR2 ANQGSEA. With 3 bases clipped from V and 4 bases from J, the junction kept 3 bases outside the gene matches. The CDR3 loop spans 14 amino acids. The CDR3 loop reads CSVETSGLYNEQFF. DNA of the CDR3: TGCAGCGTTGAGACTAGCGGGCTTTACAATGAGCAGTTCTTC.

The chain couples TRBV7-8 to TRBJ2-7, with 7 nucleotides matching TRBD1. Germline values: CDR1 SGHVS, CDR2 FQNEAQ. The CDR3 is 13 amino acids. V gave up 5 bases and J gave up 4 bases; unmatched junction bases: 5. The CDR3 loop reads CASSRGQNYEQYF. CDR3 coding DNA: TGTGCCAGCAGCCGGGGACAGAATTACGAGCAGTACTTC.

The chain combines TRBV11-2 with TRBJ1-3, with D tentatively TRBD1 (5 bases). V lost 4 bases to trimming and J lost 0 bases, with 13 bases between them. The germline gives CDR1 SGHAT, CDR2 FQNNGV. The CDR3 runs to 16 residues. CDR3 residues: CASSSNQGPSGNTIYF. The DNA of the CDR3 is TGTGCCAGCAGCTCAAATCAGGGCCCCTCTGGAAACACCATATATTTT.

The rearrangement joins TRBV6-5 to TRBJ1-1; 10 positions agree with TRBD1. The germline gives CDR1 MNHEY, CDR2 SVGAGI. The ends lost 6 bases at V and 4 bases at J; junction bases unmatched: 8. The CDR3 contains 15 residues. The DNA for the CDR3 is TGTGCCAGCAGCCCACGGGACAGGGGATCCACTGAAGCTTTCTTT. Its protein product is CASSPRDRGSTEAFF.

This chain links TRBV7-2 with TRBJ2-7; D remains ambiguous. Trimming took 7 bases from V and 7 from J, leaving 14 bases between them. CDR3 length: 12 amino acids. Germline CDR1 is SGHTA and CDR2 is FQGNSA. This chain's CDR3 is CASTLQEGEQYF. CDR3 nucleotide sequence: TGTGCCAGCACCCTTCAGGAAGGGGAGCAGTACTTC.

The CDR3 is CASSLGQGYNEQFF. In DNA form, the CDR3 reads TGCGCCAGCAGCTTGGGGCAGGGGTACAATGAGCAGTTCTTC. The V gene is TRBV5-1, the J gene TRBJ2-1; weak D call: TRBD1 (6 bases). The CDR3 consists of 14 residues. V was shortened by 0 bases and J by 4 bases, with 8 bases between the two germline ends. Looked up from germline, CDR1 is SGHRS and CDR2 is YFSETQ.

The genes are TRBV5-1 and TRBJ2-5; TRBD2 agrees at 11 bases. After removal of 0 bases from V and 4 bases from J, the junction contained 8 bases not matched to a gene. This CDR3 is 17 amino acids long. Germline-derived CDR1 and CDR2 are SGHRS and YFSETQ. This CDR3 is CASSLENSGRAGETQYF. Here the CDR3 DNA reads TGCGCCAGCAGCTTGGAAAATAGCGGGAGGGCCGGAGAGACCCAGTACTTC.

The V call is TRBV5-1, the J call TRBJ2-5, with D perhaps being TRBD1 or TRBD2 (5 bases each). CDR1 is SGHRS, CDR2 YFSETQ, per germline. CDR3 length: 17 residues. Trimming took off 0 bases at V and 5 bases at J, with 20 bases between the two ends. The CDR3 region has the DNA TGCGCCAGCAGCTTGGTTGGGGCGGGCCTAGTGAGGGAGACCCAGTACTTC. Translating it yields CASSLVGAGLVRETQYF.

The chain couples TRBV5-1 to TRBJ1-2, with 8 bases aligning to TRBD1. Germline loops: CDR1 SGHRS, CDR2 YFSETQ. The CDR3 runs to 14 residues. V gave up 3 bases and J gave up 4 bases; unmatched junction bases: 5. The CDR3 bases are TGCGCCAGCAGCTACCAGGGGGCTCGCTATGGCTACACCTTC. Translation: CASSYQGARYGYTF. The full variable domain, its missing parts supplied by reference TRBV5-1 and TRBJ1-2, is KAGVTQTPRYLIKTRGQQVTLSCSPISGHRSVSWYQQTPGQGLQFLFEYFSETQRNKGNFPGRFSGRQFSNSRSEMNVSTLELGDSALYLCASSYQGARYGYTFGSGTRLTVV.

The chain uses TRBV11-1 and TRBJ2-3; TRBD2 aligns across 8 bases. Germline CDR1 reads SGHAT; CDR2 reads FQDESV (reference sequence). The CDR3 loop spans 16 amino acids. With V trimmed by 1 base and J by 0 bases, 3 bases remained unmatched. Written as DNA, the CDR3 is TGTGCCAGCAGCTTAGGTAGCGGGAAGAGCACAGATACGCAGTATTTT. It codes for CASSLGSGKSTDTQYF.

V gene TRBV25-1 combines with J gene TRBJ1-2, with D unclear. The V gene's germline CDR1 is MGHDK and CDR2 SYGVNS. The germline V and J ends were trimmed by 6 bases and 8 bases, with 25 bases remaining between them. This CDR3 has 16 residues. The CDR3 sequence is CASSPGPANPHGGYTF. In DNA form, the CDR3 reads TGTGCCAGCAGCCCTGGGCCGGCCAACCCACATGGAGGCTACACCTTC.

The rearrangement links TRBV30 to TRBJ2-3; D gene unclear. This CDR3 has 11 residues. V gave up 4 bases and J gave up 4 bases, with 6 bases separating them. From germline, CDR1 is GTSNPN and CDR2 SVGIG (reference sequence). The CDR3 sequence is CAWKGSDTQYF. The CDR3 DNA is TGTGCCTGGAAGGGCTCAGATACGCAGTATTTT.

This chain connects TRBV12-5 to TRBJ1-2; D remains ambiguous. The V and J ends lost 6 bases and 2 bases respectively, with 7 bases between them. CDR3 size: 12 residues. The germline V gene encodes CDR1 LGHNT and CDR2 FRNRAP. The CDR3, as DNA: TGTGCTAGTGGACCAGAGAACTATGGCTACACCTTC. Protein: CASGPENYGYTF. Drawing the rest from reference TRBV12-5 and TRBJ1-2, the complete variable domain is DARVTQTPRHKVTEMGQEVTMRCQPILGHNTVFWYRQTMMQGLELLAYFRNRAPLDDSGMPKDRFSAEMPDATLATLKIQPSEPRDSAVYFCASGPENYGYTFGSGTRLTVV.